This TCR beta chain was sequenced in a study of blood T cell repertoires in COVID-19. Turning to the study itself: Material from acute and convalescent COVID-19 was sourced from the United States, Italy and Spain. The cDNA or gDNA used as material had been derived from T cells, B-cell-depleted T cells, or PBMCs.

Germline loops: CDR1 ENHRY, CDR2 SYGVKD. V gave up 4 bases and J gave up 8 bases; unmatched junction bases: 5. CDR3 length: 14 amino acids. Repertoires were generated with immunoSEQ multiplex PCR, while TCRdb's copy carries only in-frame clones and drops some. The sample holds roughly 260,000 clones; roughly 86% are singletons and the top ten take 2% to 3%. The chain combines TRBV10-3 with TRBJ1-2, with 12 bases fitting TRBD1. Sequencing was done on a sample of peripheral blood. The sequence was collected from a woman in her forties or fifties with acute or convalescent COVID-19. CDR3 coding DNA: TGTGCCATCAGTGGGGACAGGGGGCTGAGGGGCTACACCTTC. Its protein is CAISGDRGLRGYTF.